The clone carrying this T cell receptor (beta chain) appeared once. This sample was included in a study of blood T cell repertoires in COVID-19. Overall study: PBMCs, B-cell-depleted T cells, or T cells provided the cDNA or gDNA that made up the material.

In the original processing: Estimates of nucleated cell counts were drawn from the amplification of reference gene primers. Assay: immunoSEQ multiplex PCR; the TCRdb copy retains only in-frame clones and omits some. D and trimming come from the DNA, and the V and J calls and clone size come from that table. Of some 47,000 clones listed, roughly nine tenths are singletons. The CDR3 has 19 amino acids. Germline V CDR1 and CDR2: SNHLY, FYNNEI. V was pared by 5 bases and J by 1 base, with 10 bases of the junction left unmatched. Material: peripheral blood. This TCR derives from a man aged 60 to 69 with active COVID-19. V gene TRBV2 combines with J gene TRBJ2-6; 11 nucleotides match TRBD1. The CDR3 DNA reads TGTGCCAGCAGTATATTAGCCGGACAGGGGGCATCTGGGGCCAACGTCCTGACTTTC. Protein product: CASSILAGQGASGANVLTF.